This T cell receptor (beta chain) was found in a study of T cell responses to AZD1222 COVID-19 vaccine. CDR3 length equals 14 residues. In germline, CDR1 is SGHTA, CDR2 FQGNSA. Trimming removed 0 bases from V and 2 bases from J, with 6 bases in between. Clones were read by immunoSEQ multiplex PCR, and TCRdb kept only the in-frame ones, dropping some. The sample holds under 110,000 clones; 86% are singletons and the top ten take about 1.4%. Sequencing was performed on peripheral blood, taken on day 0 of AZD1222 vaccination. This TCR was sampled from an adult in good health. V usage is TRBV7-2 and J usage is TRBJ2-3; D tentatively fits TRBD1 or TRBD2 (5 bases each). CDR3 amino acids: CASSLAGPTDTQYF. The DNA for the CDR3 is TGTGCCAGCAGCTTAGCGGGACCCACAGATACGCAGTATTTT.